This TCR beta chain was identified during a study of T cell responses to AZD1222 COVID-19 vaccine. Sequencing used immunoSEQ multiplex PCR; TCRdb keeps in-frame clones, though not all of them. The sample has roughly 260,000 clones, approximately 95% seen once. The V gene lost 6 bases and the J gene lost 4 bases, with 9 bases spanning the gap. Per germline, CDR1 SNHLY and CDR2 FYNNEI. The CDR3 runs to 12 residues. The specimen comprised peripheral blood, sampled on day 0 of AZD1222 vaccination. The TCR was taken from an adult in good health. The J gene is TRBJ1-2, the V gene TRBV2; tentatively, D is TRBD1 (5 bases). The CDR3 loop is CASRQESYGYTF. In DNA form, the CDR3 reads TGTGCCAGCAGACAGGAATCCTATGGCTACACCTTC.